The T cell receptor (beta chain) under discussion was sequenced for a study of T cell repertoires and HLA-DP antigens. Of note for this clone: Its antigen is not known.

Notes on the study in general: Average cumulative frequency of previously undetected clones was 35% to 40% against one allele and roughly 47% against the other.

Data came from immunoSEQ multiplex PCR; TCRdb stores just in-frame clones and leaves some out. The table records approximately 73,000 clones, around 77% of them present only once. Trimming cost V 1 base and J 4 bases; bases outside gene matches: 6. CDR3 length: 16 amino acids. Germline assignment: CDR1 SGHRS and CDR2 YFSETQ. The gene calls are TRBV5-1 and TRBJ2-2; 8 bases fit TRBD2. This sequence originates from a man aged 55 to 70 in good health and CMV-seronegative. The sequenced sample consisted of CD4+ T cells from PBMCs. The CDR3 DNA is TGCGCCAGCAGCTTGTCGAGAGCGGGGGTCACCGGGGAGCTGTTTTTT. This translates into CASSLSRAGVTGELFF.